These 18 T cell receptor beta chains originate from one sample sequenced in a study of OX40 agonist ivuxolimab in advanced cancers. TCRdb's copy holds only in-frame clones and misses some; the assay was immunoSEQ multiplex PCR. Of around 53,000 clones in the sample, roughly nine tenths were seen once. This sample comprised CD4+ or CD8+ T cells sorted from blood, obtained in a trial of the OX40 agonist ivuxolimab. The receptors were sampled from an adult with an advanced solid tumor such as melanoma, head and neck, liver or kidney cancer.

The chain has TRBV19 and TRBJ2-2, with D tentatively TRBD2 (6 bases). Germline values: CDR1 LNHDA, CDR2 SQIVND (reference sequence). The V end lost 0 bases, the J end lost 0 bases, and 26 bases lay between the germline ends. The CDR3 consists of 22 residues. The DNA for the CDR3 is TGTGCCAGTAGTATAGATCTCAGGTTGCGGGGCGAAACGACTGCGAACACCGGGGAGCTGTTTTTT. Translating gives CASSIDLRLRGETTANTGELFF.

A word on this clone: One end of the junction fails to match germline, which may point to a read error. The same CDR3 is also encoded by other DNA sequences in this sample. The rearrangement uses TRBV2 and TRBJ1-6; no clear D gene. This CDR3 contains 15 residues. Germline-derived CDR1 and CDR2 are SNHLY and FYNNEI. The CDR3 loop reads CASSAGWAKNSPLHF. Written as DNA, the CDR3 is TGTGCTAGCAGTGCAGGTTGGGCTAAAAATTCACCCCTCCACTTT.

The CDR3 loop reads CASSEGGTSRGAGELFF. The CDR3 bases are TGTGCCAGCAGTGAAGGGGGGACCTCCCGAGGTGCCGGGGAGCTGTTTTTT. This chain joins TRBV2 and TRBJ2-2; D could derive from TRBD1 or TRBD2 (5 bases each). The germline gives CDR1 SNHLY, CDR2 FYNNEI. V was shortened by 1 base and J by 6 bases, with 18 bases between the two germline ends. The length of the CDR3 is 17 residues.

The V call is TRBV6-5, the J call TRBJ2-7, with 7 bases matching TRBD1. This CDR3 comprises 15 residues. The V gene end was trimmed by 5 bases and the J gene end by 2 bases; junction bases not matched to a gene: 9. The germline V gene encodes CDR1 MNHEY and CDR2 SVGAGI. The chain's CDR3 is CASSTEYGTAYEQYF. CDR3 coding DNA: TGTGCCAGCAGTACAGAATACGGGACAGCCTACGAGCAGTACTTC.

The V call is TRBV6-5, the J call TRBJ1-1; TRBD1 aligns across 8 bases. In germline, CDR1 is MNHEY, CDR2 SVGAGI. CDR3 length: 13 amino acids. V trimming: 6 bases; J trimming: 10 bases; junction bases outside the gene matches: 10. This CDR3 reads CASRQGQGRGAFF. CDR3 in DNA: TGTGCCAGCAGACAAGGACAGGGACGAGGAGCTTTCTTT.

Written as DNA, the CDR3 is TGTGCCAGCAGCTTAGGGGACGCCAACACTGAAGCTTTCTTT. This encodes CASSLGDANTEAFF. The J gene is TRBJ1-1, the V gene TRBV11-2; TRBD1 is a possible D gene (5 bases). Germline CDR1 SGHAT, CDR2 FQNNGV. This CDR3 contains 14 residues. Trimming removed 1 base from V and 2 bases from J, with 8 bases in between.

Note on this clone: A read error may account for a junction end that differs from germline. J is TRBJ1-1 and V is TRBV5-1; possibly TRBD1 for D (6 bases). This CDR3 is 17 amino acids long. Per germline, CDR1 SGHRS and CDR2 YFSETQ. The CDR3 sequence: CASSVQGRITANTEVFF. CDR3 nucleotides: TGCGCCAGCAGCGTACAGGGTCGGATTACGGCGAACACTGAAGTTTTCTTT.

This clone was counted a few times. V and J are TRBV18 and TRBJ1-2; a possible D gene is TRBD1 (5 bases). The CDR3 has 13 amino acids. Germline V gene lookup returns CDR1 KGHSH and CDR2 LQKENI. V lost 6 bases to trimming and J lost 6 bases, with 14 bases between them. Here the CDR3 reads CASSFKQEDGYTF. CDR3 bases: TGTGCCAGCTCTTTTAAACAGGAAGATGGCTACACCTTC.

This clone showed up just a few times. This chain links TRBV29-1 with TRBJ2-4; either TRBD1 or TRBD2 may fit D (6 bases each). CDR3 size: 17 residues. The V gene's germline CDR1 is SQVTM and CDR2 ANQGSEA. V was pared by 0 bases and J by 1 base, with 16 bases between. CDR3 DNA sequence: TGCAGCGTTGAAGATCGCCGGGGGACAAATGCCAAAAACATTCAGTACTTC. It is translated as CSVEDRRGTNAKNIQYF.

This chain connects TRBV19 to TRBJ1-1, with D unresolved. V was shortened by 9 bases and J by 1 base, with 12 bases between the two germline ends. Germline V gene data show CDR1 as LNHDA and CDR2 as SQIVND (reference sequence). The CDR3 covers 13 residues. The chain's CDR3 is CASLERRNTEAFF. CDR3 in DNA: TGTGCCAGCCTGGAGCGACGGAACACTGAAGCTTTCTTT.

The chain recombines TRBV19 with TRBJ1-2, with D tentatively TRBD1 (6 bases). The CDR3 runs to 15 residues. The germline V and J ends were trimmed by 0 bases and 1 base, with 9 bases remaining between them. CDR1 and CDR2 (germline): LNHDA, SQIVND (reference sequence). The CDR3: CASSIDQGSNYGYTF. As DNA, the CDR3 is TGTGCCAGTAGTATAGATCAGGGGAGTAACTATGGCTACACCTTC. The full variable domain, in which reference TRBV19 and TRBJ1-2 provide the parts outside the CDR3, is DGGITQSPKYLFRKEGQNVTLSCEQNLNHDAMYWYRQDPGQGLRLIYYSQIVNDFQKGDIAEGYSVSREKKESFPLTVTSAQKNPTAFYLCASSIDQGSNYGYTFGSGTRLTVV.

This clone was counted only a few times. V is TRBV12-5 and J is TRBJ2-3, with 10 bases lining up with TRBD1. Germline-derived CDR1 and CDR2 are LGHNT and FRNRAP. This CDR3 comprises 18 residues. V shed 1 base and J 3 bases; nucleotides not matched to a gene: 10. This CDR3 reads CASGLDLTGGEVTDTQYF. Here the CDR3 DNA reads TGTGCTAGTGGTTTGGACCTGACAGGGGGCGAAGTGACAGATACGCAGTATTTT.

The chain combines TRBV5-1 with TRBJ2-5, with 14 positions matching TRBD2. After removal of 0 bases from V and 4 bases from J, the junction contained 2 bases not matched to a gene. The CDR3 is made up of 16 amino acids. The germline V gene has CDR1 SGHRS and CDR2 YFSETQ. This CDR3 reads CASSLGGTSGRETQYF. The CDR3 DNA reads TGCGCCAGCAGCTTGGGGGGGACTAGCGGGAGAGAGACCCAGTACTTC.

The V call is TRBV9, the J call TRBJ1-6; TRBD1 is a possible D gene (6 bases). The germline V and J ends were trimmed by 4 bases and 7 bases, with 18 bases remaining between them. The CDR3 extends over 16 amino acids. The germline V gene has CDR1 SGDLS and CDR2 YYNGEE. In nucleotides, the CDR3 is TGTGCCAGCAGCAAAACCCACAGGGACCCGAATTCACCCCTCCACTTT. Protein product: CASSKTHRDPNSPLHF.

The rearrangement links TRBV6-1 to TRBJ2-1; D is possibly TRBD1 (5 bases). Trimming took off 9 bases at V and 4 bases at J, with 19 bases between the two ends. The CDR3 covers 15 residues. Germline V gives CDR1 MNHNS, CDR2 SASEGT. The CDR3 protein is CASRPGRAPYNEQFF. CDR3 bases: TGTGCCAGTAGGCCGGGCAGGGCTCCTTACAATGAGCAGTTCTTC.

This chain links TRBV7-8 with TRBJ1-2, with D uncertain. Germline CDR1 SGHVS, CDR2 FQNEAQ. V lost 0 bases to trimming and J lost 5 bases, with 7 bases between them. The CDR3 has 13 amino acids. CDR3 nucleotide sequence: TGTGCCAGCAGCTTAGCGCCAGTTTATGGCTACACCTTC. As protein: CASSLAPVYGYTF.

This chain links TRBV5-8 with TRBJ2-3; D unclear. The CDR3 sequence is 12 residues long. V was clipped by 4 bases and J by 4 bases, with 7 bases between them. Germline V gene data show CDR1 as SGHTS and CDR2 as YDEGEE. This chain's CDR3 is CASSIRADTQYF. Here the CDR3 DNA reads TGTGCCAGCAGCATCCGAGCAGATACGCAGTATTTT.

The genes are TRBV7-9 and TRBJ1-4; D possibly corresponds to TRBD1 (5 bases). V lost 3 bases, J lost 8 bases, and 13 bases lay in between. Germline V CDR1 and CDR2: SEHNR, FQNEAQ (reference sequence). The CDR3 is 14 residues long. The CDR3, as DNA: TGTGCCAGCAGCTTCCGTGGGGCACAGGAAAAACTGTTTTTT. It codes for CASSFRGAQEKLFF.